This T cell receptor beta chain was documented in a study of graft-versus-host responses after intestinal transplantation. Study in general: As for transplant type, recipients had multivisceral, liver-intestinal, or isolated intestinal grafts. Every one of the recipients received anti-thymocyte globulin induction and afterwards took tacrolimus and steroids for roughly three years. Broader study findings: Across patients carrying graft-donor T cell macrochimerism, allografts held high graft-versus-host to host-versus-graft clonal ratios. The recipient marrow held GvH clones, and some of them showed up first in ileum or blood.

CDR3 length: 11 amino acids. With 4 bases removed from V and 3 bases from J, the gap between germline ends came to 3 bases. Germline assignment: CDR1 SGHAT and CDR2 FQDESV (reference sequence). Using immunoSEQ multiplex PCR, the repertoire was profiled, and TCRdb retains in-frame clones only, with some absent. The sample lists approximately 130,000 clones; around nine tenths were seen once. Concerning this clone: What it recognizes is unknown.

The rearrangement joins TRBV11-1 to TRBJ1-1; D unclear. The receptor's source is a human donor who received an intestinal transplant. The sample was unstimulated CD4+ T cells sorted from spleen or lymph node cells, taken before intestinal transplant. In nucleotides, the CDR3 is TGTGCCAGCAGCTCCTACACTGAAGCTTTCTTT. Translation: CASSSYTEAFF.